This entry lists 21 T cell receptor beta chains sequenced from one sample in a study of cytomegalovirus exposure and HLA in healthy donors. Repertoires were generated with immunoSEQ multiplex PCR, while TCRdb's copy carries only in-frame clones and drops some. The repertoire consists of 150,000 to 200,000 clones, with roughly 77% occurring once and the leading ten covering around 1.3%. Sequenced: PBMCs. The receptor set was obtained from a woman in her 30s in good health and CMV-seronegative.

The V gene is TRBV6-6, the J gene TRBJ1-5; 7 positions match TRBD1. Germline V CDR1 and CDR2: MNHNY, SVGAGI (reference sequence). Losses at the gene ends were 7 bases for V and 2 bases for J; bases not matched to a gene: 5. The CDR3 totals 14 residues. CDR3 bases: TGTGCCAGCAAAGACAGGGAGCGCAATCAGCCCCAGCATTTT. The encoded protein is CASKDRERNQPQHF.

CDR3 coding DNA: TGCGCCAGCAGCGTGTATGGGACAGGGCATGGCTACGAGCAGTACTTC. Translation gives CASSVYGTGHGYEQYF. The rearrangement uses TRBV5-1 and TRBJ2-7; 9 bases agree with TRBD1. The CDR3 runs to 16 residues. Looked up from germline, CDR1 is SGHRS and CDR2 is YFSETQ. With 4 bases clipped from V and 3 bases from J, the junction kept 11 bases outside the gene matches.

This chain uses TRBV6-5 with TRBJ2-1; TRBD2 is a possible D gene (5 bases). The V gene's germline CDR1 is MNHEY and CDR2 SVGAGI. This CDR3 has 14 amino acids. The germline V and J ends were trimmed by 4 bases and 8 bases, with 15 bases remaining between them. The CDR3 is CASSSQRAKDEQFF. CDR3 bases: TGTGCCAGCAGTTCCCAGAGGGCCAAGGATGAGCAGTTCTTC.

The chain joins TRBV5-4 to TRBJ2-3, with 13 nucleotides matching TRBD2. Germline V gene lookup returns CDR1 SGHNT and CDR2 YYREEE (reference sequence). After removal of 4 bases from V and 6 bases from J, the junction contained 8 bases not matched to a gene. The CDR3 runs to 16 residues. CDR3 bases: TGTGCCAGCAGCCCCTCCGGGACTAGCGGGACGGATACGCAGTATTTT. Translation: CASSPSGTSGTDTQYF.

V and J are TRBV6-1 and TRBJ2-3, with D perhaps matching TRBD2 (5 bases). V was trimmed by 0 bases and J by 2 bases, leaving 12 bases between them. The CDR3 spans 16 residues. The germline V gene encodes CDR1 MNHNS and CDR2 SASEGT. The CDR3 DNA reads TGTGCCAGCAGTGAAGCAGTACTAGAACTCACAGATACGCAGTATTTT. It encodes CASSEAVLELTDTQYF.

The DNA of the CDR3 is TGTGCCACCAGTCCAGGGGTTAATTCACCCCTCCACTTT. Its translation is CATSPGVNSPLHF. The chain uses TRBV15 and TRBJ1-6, with D maybe TRBD1 (6 bases). With 6 bases removed from V and 6 bases from J, the gap between germline ends came to 9 bases. Germline V gene data show CDR1 as LNHNV and CDR2 as YYDKDF (reference sequence). The CDR3 consists of 13 residues.

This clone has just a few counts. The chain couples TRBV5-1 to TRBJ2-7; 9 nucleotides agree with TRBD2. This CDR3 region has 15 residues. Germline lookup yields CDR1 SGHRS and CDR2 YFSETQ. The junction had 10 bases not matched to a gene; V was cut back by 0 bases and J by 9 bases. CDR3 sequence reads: CASSLDIAGGPPQYF. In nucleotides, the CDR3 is TGCGCCAGCAGCTTGGATATCGCGGGAGGGCCCCCGCAGTACTTC.

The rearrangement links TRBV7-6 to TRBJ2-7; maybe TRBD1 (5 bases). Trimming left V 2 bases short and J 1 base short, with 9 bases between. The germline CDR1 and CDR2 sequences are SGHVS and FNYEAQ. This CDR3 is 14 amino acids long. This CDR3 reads CASSLSQGSYEQYF. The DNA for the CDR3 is TGTGCCAGCAGCTTAAGCCAGGGTTCCTACGAGCAGTACTTC.

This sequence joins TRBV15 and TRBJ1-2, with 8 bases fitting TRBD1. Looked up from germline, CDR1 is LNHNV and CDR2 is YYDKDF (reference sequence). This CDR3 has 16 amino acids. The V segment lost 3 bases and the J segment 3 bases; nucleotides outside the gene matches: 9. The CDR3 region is CATSRGSQGVDYGYTF. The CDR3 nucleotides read TGTGCCACCAGCAGGGGATCACAGGGGGTAGACTATGGCTACACCTTC. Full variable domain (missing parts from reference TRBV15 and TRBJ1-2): DAMVIQNPRYQVTQFGKPVTLSCSQTLNHNVMYWYQQKSSQAPKLLFHYYDKDFNNEADTPDNFQSRRPNTSFCFLDIRSPGLGDTAMYLCATSRGSQGVDYGYTFGSGTRLTVV.

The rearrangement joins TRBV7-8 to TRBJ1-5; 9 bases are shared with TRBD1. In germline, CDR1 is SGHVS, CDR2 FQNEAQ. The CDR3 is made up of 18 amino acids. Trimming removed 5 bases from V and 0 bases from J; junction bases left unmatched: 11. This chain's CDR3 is CASSGQGILRYSNQPQHF. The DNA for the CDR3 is TGTGCCAGCAGCGGACAGGGGATACTTCGTTATAGCAATCAGCCCCAGCATTTT.

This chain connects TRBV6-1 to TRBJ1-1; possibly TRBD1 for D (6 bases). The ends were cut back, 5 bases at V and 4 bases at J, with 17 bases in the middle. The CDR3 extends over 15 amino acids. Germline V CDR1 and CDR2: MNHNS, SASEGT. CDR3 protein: CASSFRGGFSTEAFF. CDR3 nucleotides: TGTGCCAGCAGTTTCAGGGGCGGTTTCTCCACTGAAGCTTTCTTT.

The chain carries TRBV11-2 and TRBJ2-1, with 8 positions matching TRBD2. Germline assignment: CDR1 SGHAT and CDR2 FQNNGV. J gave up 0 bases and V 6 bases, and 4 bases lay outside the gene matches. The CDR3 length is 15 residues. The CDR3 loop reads CASSSGASSYNEQFF. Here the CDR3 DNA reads TGTGCCAGCAGTAGCGGGGCGAGCTCCTACAATGAGCAGTTCTTC.

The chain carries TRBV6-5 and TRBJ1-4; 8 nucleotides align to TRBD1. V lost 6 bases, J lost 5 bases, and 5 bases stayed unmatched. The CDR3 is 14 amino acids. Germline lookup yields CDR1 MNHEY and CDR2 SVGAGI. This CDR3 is CASRSTGANEKLFF. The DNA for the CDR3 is TGTGCCAGCAGATCGACAGGGGCCAATGAAAAACTGTTTTTT.

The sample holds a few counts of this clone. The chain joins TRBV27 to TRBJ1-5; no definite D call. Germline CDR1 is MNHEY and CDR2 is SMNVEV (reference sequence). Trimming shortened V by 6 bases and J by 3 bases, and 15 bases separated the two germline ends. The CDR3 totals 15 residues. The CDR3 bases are TGTGCCAGCAGCCCTTCTGGGAGGTACAATCAGCCCCAGCATTTT. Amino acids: CASSPSGRYNQPQHF.

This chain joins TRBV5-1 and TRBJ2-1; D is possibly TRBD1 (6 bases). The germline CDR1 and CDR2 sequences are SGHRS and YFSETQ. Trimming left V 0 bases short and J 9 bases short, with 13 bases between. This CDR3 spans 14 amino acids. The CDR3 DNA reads TGCGCCAGCAGCTTGGGGGAAGTCAGGGGTGAGCAGTTCTTC. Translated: CASSLGEVRGEQFF.

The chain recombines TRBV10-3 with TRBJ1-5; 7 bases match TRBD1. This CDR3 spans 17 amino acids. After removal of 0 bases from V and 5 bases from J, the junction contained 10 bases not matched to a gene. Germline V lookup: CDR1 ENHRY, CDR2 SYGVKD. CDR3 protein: CAISESTGLMLDQPQHF. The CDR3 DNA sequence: TGTGCCATCAGTGAGTCGACAGGGCTGATGCTCGATCAGCCCCAGCATTTT.

Here the CDR3 DNA reads TGTGCCAGCAGACCAGGGCCGGACTATCCGGGCACTGAAGCTTTCTTT. Translating gives CASRPGPDYPGTEAFF. The V call is TRBV11-2, the J call TRBJ1-1; D might be TRBD1 (5 bases). V was pared by 6 bases and J by 4 bases, with 21 bases between. This CDR3 has 16 amino acids. Germline assignment: CDR1 SGHAT and CDR2 FQNNGV.

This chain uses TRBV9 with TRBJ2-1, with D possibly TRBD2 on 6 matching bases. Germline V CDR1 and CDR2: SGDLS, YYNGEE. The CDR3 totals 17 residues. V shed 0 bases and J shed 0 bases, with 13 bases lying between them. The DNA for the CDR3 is TGTGCCAGCAGCGTAGGAGAGCGGGCCAGCTCCTACAATGAGCAGTTCTTC. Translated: CASSVGERASSYNEQFF. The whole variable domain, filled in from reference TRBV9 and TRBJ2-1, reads DSGVTQTPKHLITATGQRVTLRCSPRSGDLSVYWYQQSLDQGLQFLIQYYNGEERAKGNILERFSAQQFPDLHSELNLSSLELGDSALYFCASSVGERASSYNEQFFGPGTRLTVL.

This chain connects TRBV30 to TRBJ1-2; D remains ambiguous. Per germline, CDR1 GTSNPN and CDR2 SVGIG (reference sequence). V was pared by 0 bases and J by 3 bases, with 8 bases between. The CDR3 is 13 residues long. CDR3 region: CAWSVGRYYGYTF. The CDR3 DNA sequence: TGTGCCTGGAGTGTCGGGAGATACTATGGCTACACCTTC.

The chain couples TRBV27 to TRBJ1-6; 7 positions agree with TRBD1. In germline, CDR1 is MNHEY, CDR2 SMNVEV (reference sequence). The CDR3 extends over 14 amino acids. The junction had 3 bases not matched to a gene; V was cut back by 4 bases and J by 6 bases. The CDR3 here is CASSSDRVNSPLHF. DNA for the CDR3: TGTGCCAGCAGTTCCGACAGGGTTAATTCACCCCTCCACTTT.

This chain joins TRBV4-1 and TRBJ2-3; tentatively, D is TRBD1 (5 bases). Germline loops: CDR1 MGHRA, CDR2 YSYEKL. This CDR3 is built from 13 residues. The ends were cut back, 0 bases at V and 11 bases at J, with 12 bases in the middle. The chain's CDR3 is CASSQDGHRGQYF. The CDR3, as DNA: TGCGCCAGCAGCCAAGACGGACATCGTGGGCAGTATTTT.